These T cell receptor beta chains were read from a single sample in a study of cytomegalovirus exposure and HLA in healthy donors. The repertoire was sequenced with immunoSEQ multiplex PCR; TCRdb's copy has only in-frame clones and lacks some. The data contain about 180,000 clones, around four fifths of them seen just once; the ten biggest clones take up approximately 1.2%. Sequenced: PBMCs. The receptors here all came from a man aged 30 to 45 in good health and CMV-seronegative. Both conserved end residues are part of each CDR3. The order of the fields is CDR3 DNA, CDR3 protein, V gene, J gene, D gene, clone size. A D gene is named only where the DNA matches it firmly. Clone size is shown for a subset of rows, as once, few, many or a class of expanded clone.

TGTGCCTCTTCGACAGGGGGGAGCACCATATATTTT	CASSTGGSTIYF	TRBV30	TRBJ1-3	TRBD1	.
TGCGCCAGCAGCCAAGGGATCGGGACTAGCCGATTCTGGGACGAGCAGTACTTC	CASSQGIGTSRFWDEQYF	TRBV4-1	TRBJ2-7	TRBD2	.
TGCGCCAGCAGCTTGGTGGGGCAGGATGAAGCTTTCTTT	CASSLVGQDEAFF	TRBV5-1	TRBJ1-1	.	few
TGTGCCAGCACCAACCCGAAGACAGGGGTCGAAAAACTGTTTTTT	CASTNPKTGVEKLFF	TRBV2	TRBJ1-4	TRBD1	.
TGTGCCAGCACAGGGACAGGCTCCTACAATGAGCAGTTCTTC	CASTGTGSYNEQFF	TRBV21-1	TRBJ2-1	.	few
TGCGCCAGCAGCTCACAGGGGACCTCCGACGAGCAGTACTTC	CASSSQGTSDEQYF	TRBV5-1	TRBJ2-7	TRBD1	.
TGTGCCAGCAGCGCTACAGGGTTTGGAAACACCATATATTTT	CASSATGFGNTIYF	TRBV5-4	TRBJ1-3	.	.
TGCGCCAGCAGCCCGGGTGGCGGAGCGCTTTATAGCAATCAGCCCCAGCATTTT	CASSPGGGALYSNQPQHF	TRBV4-1	TRBJ1-5	.	.
TGTGCCAGCAGTTCCACCGGGACTAGCTCCCAAGATGAGCAGTTCTTC	CASSSTGTSSQDEQFF	TRBV28	TRBJ2-1	TRBD2	.
TGTGCCAGCAGACAGGGGTCGAACACCGGGGAGCTGTTTTTT	CASRQGSNTGELFF	TRBV7-3	TRBJ2-2	TRBD1	.
TGTGCCAGCAGCACAGGGCCCTCCTACGAGCAGTACTTC	CASSTGPSYEQYF	TRBV27	TRBJ2-7	.	.
TGTGCCAGCAAGGGAGGCACTGAAGCTTTCTTT	CASKGGTEAFF	TRBV2	TRBJ1-1	.	.
TGTGCCAGTAGTATTCTCGAAAAACTGTTTTTT	CASSILEKLFF	TRBV19	TRBJ1-4	.	.
TGCGCCAGCAGCTTGGGGCTAGCCGGGAACTACGAGCAGTACTTC	CASSLGLAGNYEQYF	TRBV5-1	TRBJ2-7	.	.
TGTGCCAGCAGCCAGGGACAGGGGGCTTACAATGAGCAGTTCTTC	CASSQGQGAYNEQFF	TRBV13	TRBJ2-1	TRBD1	.
TGCGCCAGCAGCTCGTCAATCCCTACAGGTGAGCAGTTCTTC	CASSSSIPTGEQFF	TRBV5-1	TRBJ2-1	.	.
TGCGCCAGCACCCCGGGGTCCGCCCTTAGCACTGAAGCTTTCTTT	CASTPGSALSTEAFF	TRBV5-1	TRBJ1-1	.	.
TGCGCCAGCACCCCCCAGGGTTCGGGCAATCAGCCCCAGCATTTT	CASTPQGSGNQPQHF	TRBV23-1	TRBJ1-5	.	.
TGTGCCTTTCTAGCAAAGGCCGGGACAGGGTCCGTTGAGACCCAGTACTTC	CAFLAKAGTGSVETQYF	TRBV30	TRBJ2-5	TRBD1	.
TGTGCCAGCAGCATAGGGGTCCGGGGGGCCTCCTACAATGAGCAGTTCTTC	CASSIGVRGASYNEQFF	TRBV27	TRBJ2-1	.	.
TGTGCCAGCAGTTACGGACAGATGAACACTGAAGCTTTCTTT	CASSYGQMNTEAFF	TRBV6-6	TRBJ1-1	.	once
TGTGCCAGCAGCTTAGTGGGGGCTGAGCAGTTCTTC	CASSLVGAEQFF	TRBV7-8	TRBJ2-1	.	.
TGCGCCAGCAGCCCGCAGGGTCCTGGCACAGATACGCAGTATTTT	CASSPQGPGTDTQYF	TRBV5-1	TRBJ2-3	.	few
TGTTCCAGCAGTGGTGGCCCCTACGAGCAGTACTTC	CSSSGGPYEQYF	TRBV7-9	TRBJ2-7	.	.
TGTGCCAGCAACCTACAGGGAAAATTCACAGATACGCAGTATTTT	CASNLQGKFTDTQYF	TRBV28	TRBJ2-3	.	.
TGTGCCAGCAGTTACGTTCCAGCTAGCGGTGGCTACACCTTC	CASSYVPASGGYTF	TRBV6-6	TRBJ1-2	.	.
TGTGCCAGCAGCTTACCCGGCTACGAGCAGTACTTC	CASSLPGYEQYF	TRBV6-5	TRBJ2-7	.	.
TGTGCCATCAGTGAGTCGAGACTAGTCCCCTACGAGCAGTACTTC	CAISESRLVPYEQYF	TRBV10-3	TRBJ2-7	.	few
TGTGCCAGCTCACCAACTAGCGTCTCCTACGAGCAGTACTTC	CASSPTSVSYEQYF	TRBV18	TRBJ2-7	TRBD2	.
TGTGCCAGCAGCCAAGATAATACTAACTCCTACGAGCAGTACTTC	CASSQDNTNSYEQYF	TRBV7-8	TRBJ2-7	.	.
TGCGCCAGCAGCTTGGGGCAGTTCAACACTGAAGCTTTCTTT	CASSLGQFNTEAFF	TRBV5-1	TRBJ1-1	.	.
TGTGCCAGTAGTACTGGGACTTTCTCCTACAATGAGCAGTTCTTC	CASSTGTFSYNEQFF	TRBV19	TRBJ2-1	.	.
TGTTCCAGCAGCCTACAGGGGGGGGGAAATCAGCCCCAGCATTTT	CSSSLQGGGNQPQHF	TRBV7-9	TRBJ1-5	TRBD1	.
TGTGCCAGCAGTTATCGAGTGTTTGGCTACGAGCAGTACTTC	CASSYRVFGYEQYF	TRBV6-1	TRBJ2-7	.	few
TGTGCCAGCAGCCCGAGAGGGGGGGGACAGGCAACCTACGAGCAGTACTTC	CASSPRGGGQATYEQYF	TRBV9	TRBJ2-7	.	.
TGTGCCTGGAGTAAGAGCGAGAACACTGAAGCTTTCTTT	CAWSKSENTEAFF	TRBV30	TRBJ1-1	.	.
TGTGCCAGCAGAGCTTCCTCGAACACCGGGGAGCTGTTTTTT	CASRASSNTGELFF	TRBV9	TRBJ2-2	.	.
TGTGCCAGTAGTCGGACAGGGGGGAACACTGAAGCTTTCTTT	CASSRTGGNTEAFF	TRBV19	TRBJ1-1	TRBD1	once
TGCGCCAGCGAACCGGGACAGGGCTCTTCACCCCTCCACTTT	CASEPGQGSSPLHF	TRBV10-2	TRBJ1-6	TRBD1	.
TGTGCCACCAGATCTGGTGGGAGAGAAGGGACCGGGGAGCTGTTTTTT	CATRSGGREGTGELFF	TRBV19	TRBJ2-2	.	few
TGCAGCGTTGGTCAGGGCTCCTACAATGAGCAGTTCTTC	CSVGQGSYNEQFF	TRBV29-1	TRBJ2-1	.	.
TGTGCCAGCAGCCCTCACGCGTCGGGGGGGAATCAGCCCCAGCATTTT	CASSPHASGGNQPQHF	TRBV5-5	TRBJ1-5	.	.
TGTGCCAGCAGCTTAGGTCCTTTTAGCAATCAGCCCCAGCATTTT	CASSLGPFSNQPQHF	TRBV7-2	TRBJ1-5	.	.
TGTGCCAGCAGCCTTGGACAGGGGCGCTCCTATAATTCACCCCTCCACTTT	CASSLGQGRSYNSPLHF	TRBV4-2	TRBJ1-6	TRBD1	.
TGTGCCAGCAGCGTAGATGGGGGGGGCTCGGATAATTCACCCCTCCACTTT	CASSVDGGGSDNSPLHF	TRBV9	TRBJ1-6	.	.
TGTGCCAGCAGCCGCGGACTAGCGGGGGCTAGCACAGATACGCAGTATTTT	CASSRGLAGASTDTQYF	TRBV7-2	TRBJ2-3	TRBD2	.
TGTGCCAGCAGTTTATCCCCGACAATCGACCCCCAGCATTTT	CASSLSPTIDPQHF	TRBV28	TRBJ1-5	.	.
TGTGCCAGCAGACCAAACCTTGGGACTAGCGGGAGCAACGAGCAGTACTTC	CASRPNLGTSGSNEQYF	TRBV7-9	TRBJ2-7	TRBD2	once
TGTGCCAGCAGCCAACCTCTACCCGTGACTAGCGCGAACACCGGGGAGCTGTTTTTT	CASSQPLPVTSANTGELFF	TRBV4-2	TRBJ2-2	TRBD2	.
TGTGCCAGCAGTTACGGTGCAGGGCCTCCCTACGAGCAGTACTTC	CASSYGAGPPYEQYF	TRBV6-5	TRBJ2-7	.	.
TGCAGCGTTCGACAGGGGTTAACCCGGGAGCAGTACTTC	CSVRQGLTREQYF	TRBV29-1	TRBJ2-7	TRBD1	.
TGTGCCAGCTCACCCGCAGGGTCTGGGGCCAACGTCCTGACTTTC	CASSPAGSGANVLTF	TRBV18	TRBJ2-6	.	.
TGTGCCATCAGTGATCAGGACAGGGGTGGGGAGACCCAGTACTTC	CAISDQDRGGETQYF	TRBV10-3	TRBJ2-5	TRBD1	.